Shown below are 13 T cell receptor beta chains from a single sample sequenced in a study of blood T cell repertoires in COVID-19. TCRdb keeps only in-frame clones here, not all; method: immunoSEQ multiplex PCR. This table has more than 350,000 clones, more than 80% appearing once. The sequencing input was PBMCs or T cells enriched from blood (not recorded which). Source of these receptors: a man younger than 35 who had recovered from COVID-19.

The chain couples TRBV6-1 to TRBJ2-1; TRBD2 aligns across 10 bases. Per germline, CDR1 MNHNS and CDR2 SASEGT. The length of the CDR3 is 16 residues. With 3 bases clipped from V and 7 bases from J, the junction kept 9 bases outside the gene matches. This chain's CDR3 is CASSELSGGGKNEQFF. Written as DNA, the CDR3 is TGTGCCAGCAGTGAGCTAAGCGGGGGGGGCAAGAATGAGCAGTTCTTC.

This chain uses TRBV27 with TRBJ2-1; 8 bases align to TRBD2. The CDR3 consists of 14 residues. Germline V gene data show CDR1 as MNHEY and CDR2 as SMNVEV (reference sequence). The V and J ends lost 9 bases and 5 bases, in that order; junction bases with no gene match: 9. This CDR3 is CARGGRTIHNEQFF. In nucleotides, the CDR3 is TGTGCCAGAGGCGGGAGGACCATTCACAATGAGCAGTTCTTC.

The chain uses TRBV7-9 and TRBJ1-2; the D gene is possibly TRBD1 (5 bases). V was cut by 1 base and J by 0 bases, with 18 bases left in between. CDR1 and CDR2 from the germline V gene are SEHNR and FQNEAQ (reference sequence). This CDR3 spans 18 amino acids. The CDR3 spells CASSLGVTANGANYGYTF. The CDR3 region has the DNA TGTGCCAGCAGCTTAGGGGTGACAGCGAATGGAGCTAACTATGGCTACACCTTC.

The J gene is TRBJ2-6, the V gene TRBV4-2, with 9 bases fitting TRBD1. V lost 0 bases to trimming and J lost 0 bases; unmatched junction nucleotides: 9. Germline V CDR1 and CDR2: LGHNA, YNFKEQ. CDR3 size: 20 residues. The CDR3 nucleotides read TGTGCCAGCAGCCAAGATGGCGGGACAGGGAGATTCTCTGGGGCCAACGTCCTGACTTTC. This encodes CASSQDGGTGRFSGANVLTF.

The V call is TRBV6-5, the J call TRBJ1-4; the D gene is possibly TRBD1 (6 bases). This CDR3 region has 15 residues. V was trimmed by 6 bases and J by 5 bases, leaving 16 bases between them. Germline values: CDR1 MNHEY, CDR2 SVGAGI. CDR3 residues: CASSRRTDVNEKLFF. As DNA, the CDR3 is TGTGCCAGCAGCCGAAGGACAGATGTGAATGAAAAACTGTTTTTT.

The chain couples TRBV7-2 to TRBJ2-7; 8 bases align to TRBD1. In germline, CDR1 is SGHTA, CDR2 FQGNSA. There are 16 residues in the CDR3. The V and J ends lost 3 bases and 7 bases, in that order; junction bases with no gene match: 14. CDR3: CASSLGAQGAAREQYF. The CDR3 DNA sequence: TGTGCCAGCAGCTTGGGCGCCCAGGGGGCCGCCCGGGAGCAGTACTTC.

Worth noting for this clone: At the DNA level, this CDR3 is encoded by other sequences in the same sample as well. The J gene is TRBJ1-2, the V gene TRBV6-5, with D possibly TRBD1 on 5 matching bases. CDR3 length: 11 residues. Trimming pared 2 bases from V and 8 bases from J, leaving 6 bases between. Germline loops: CDR1 MNHEY, CDR2 SVGAGI. The CDR3 reads CASSYRGGYTF. CDR3 in DNA: TGTGCCAGCAGTTACAGGGGAGGCTACACCTTC.

V usage is TRBV4-2 and J usage is TRBJ2-5; D possibly corresponds to TRBD1 (5 bases). CDR3 size: 16 residues. Per germline, CDR1 LGHNA and CDR2 YNFKEQ. V was cut by 0 bases and J by 0 bases, with 11 bases left in between. CDR3 sequence (DNA): TGTGCCAGCAGCCAAGATCATGACAGACACCAAGAGACCCAGTACTTC. Translating gives CASSQDHDRHQETQYF.

The chain uses TRBV6-5 and TRBJ1-5; D is uncertain. Looked up from germline, CDR1 is MNHEY and CDR2 is SVGAGI. This CDR3 has 13 amino acids. V shed 2 bases and J shed 5 bases, with 7 bases lying between them. The DNA for the CDR3 is TGTGCCAGCAGTTACGAGGGTTATCAGCCCCAGCATTTT. It codes for CASSYEGYQPQHF.

The V and J genes are TRBV7-6 and TRBJ2-7; 10 positions match TRBD2. Trimming at V came to 1 base and at J to 0 bases, leaving 6 bases not matched to a gene. Germline V lookup: CDR1 SGHVS, CDR2 FNYEAQ. The CDR3 runs to 17 residues. CDR3 in DNA: TGTGCCAGCAGCTTAGGTAGCGGGGGGCCCTACTCCTACGAGCAGTACTTC. It specifies CASSLGSGGPYSYEQYF.

The V call is TRBV6-6, the J call TRBJ1-6; D is undetermined. The germline V and J ends were trimmed by 2 bases and 15 bases, with 11 bases remaining between them. Germline CDR1 reads MNHNY; CDR2 reads SVGAGI (reference sequence). The CDR3 length is 12 residues. The CDR3 nucleotides read TGTGCCAGCAGTTACAATGAGGACTACCTCCACTTT. Its protein is CASSYNEDYLHF.

This chain joins TRBV2 and TRBJ1-5; D is uncertain. With 7 bases removed from V and 0 bases from J, the gap between germline ends came to 19 bases. Germline lookup yields CDR1 SNHLY and CDR2 FYNNEI. The CDR3 covers 17 residues. The CDR3 DNA is TGTGCCAGCACTTTGGGTAATAGGAGGAATAGCAATCAGCCCCAGCATTTT. Translated: CASTLGNRRNSNQPQHF.

This chain joins TRBV15 and TRBJ2-7; 7 nucleotides line up with TRBD2. The CDR3 has 13 residues. Trimming took 7 bases from V and 6 from J; bases not matched to a gene: 9. Germline lookup yields CDR1 LNHNV and CDR2 YYDKDF (reference sequence). As DNA, the CDR3 is TGTGCCACCACCACGGGAGGTTCAGTCGAGCAGTACTTC. Translated, it gives CATTTGGSVEQYF. Combining the CDR3 with reference TRBV15 and TRBJ2-7 gives the whole variable domain DAMVIQNPRYQVTQFGKPVTLSCSQTLNHNVMYWYQQKSSQAPKLLFHYYDKDFNNEADTPDNFQSRRPNTSFCFLDIRSPGLGDTAMYLCATTTGGSVEQYFGPGTRLTVT.